The T cell receptor beta chain under discussion was sequenced for a study of post-analysis software for immune sequencing data. The count of this clonotype is one. Its antigen is unidentified. After removal of 3 bases from V and 3 bases from J, the junction contained 10 bases not matched to a gene. The CDR3 extends over 17 amino acids. Germline V gene data show CDR1 as DFQATT and CDR2 as SNEGSKA (reference sequence). Study findings and constraints: Five or six TRBV segments, TRBV5-6, TRBV5-1 and TRBV20-1 among them, were found more frequent in patients than controls. Diversity measured as normalized Chao1 was significantly lower in multiple sclerosis patients than in controls.

Prepared TCR beta cDNA libraries contained unique molecular identifiers. From the PCR reads, TCRdb called clonotypes with MiXCR, one entry per CDR3 protein. Of under 900,000 distinct CDR3 sequences listed, about 53% are singletons. The sample was blood. V gene TRBV20-1 combines with J gene TRBJ1-6; TRBD1 aligns across 8 bases. The TCR comes from a girl aged 10-17 years with multiple sclerosis. Here the CDR3 reads CSARDFQGAGYNSPLHF. The CDR3 DNA sequence: TGCAGTGCTAGGGACTTCCAGGGGGCGGGCTATAATTCACCCCTCCACTTT.